The present TCR beta chain was sequenced within a study of cytomegalovirus exposure and HLA in healthy donors. Study-level points and caveats: A previous analysis found most TCR beta V segments productive roughly 90% or roughly 30% of the time. Per a later analysis, HLA-associated TCR beta chains showed more clonal expansion than other, equally common TCR beta chains.

PCR primers comprised 60 Vbeta and 13 Jbeta primers. Measured with immunoSEQ multiplex PCR; TCRdb has only the in-frame clones, and not every one. The sample lists fewer than 200,000 clones, approximately 84% occurring once. Worth noting for this clone: What it binds is not known.

What was sequenced was PBMCs. This TCR was recovered from a female donor in good health and CMV-seronegative.

CDR3 residues: CASRSGGSGYTF. The CDR3 DNA follows: TGTGCCAGCAGATCAGGGGGCAGCGGCTACACCTTC. The V gene is TRBV7-6, the J gene TRBJ1-2; 8 bases agree with TRBD1. Germline V gene lookup returns CDR1 SGHVS and CDR2 FNYEAQ. This CDR3 has 12 amino acids. Unmatched junction bases numbered 5, after V lost 6 bases and J lost 8 bases. Full variable domain (outside the CDR3, taken from reference TRBV7-6 and TRBJ1-2): GAGVSQSPRYKVTKRGQDVALRCDPISGHVSLYWYRQALGQGPEFLTYFNYEAQQDKSGLPNDRFSAERPEGSISTLTIQRTEQRDSAMYRCASRSGGSGYTFGSGTRLTVV.